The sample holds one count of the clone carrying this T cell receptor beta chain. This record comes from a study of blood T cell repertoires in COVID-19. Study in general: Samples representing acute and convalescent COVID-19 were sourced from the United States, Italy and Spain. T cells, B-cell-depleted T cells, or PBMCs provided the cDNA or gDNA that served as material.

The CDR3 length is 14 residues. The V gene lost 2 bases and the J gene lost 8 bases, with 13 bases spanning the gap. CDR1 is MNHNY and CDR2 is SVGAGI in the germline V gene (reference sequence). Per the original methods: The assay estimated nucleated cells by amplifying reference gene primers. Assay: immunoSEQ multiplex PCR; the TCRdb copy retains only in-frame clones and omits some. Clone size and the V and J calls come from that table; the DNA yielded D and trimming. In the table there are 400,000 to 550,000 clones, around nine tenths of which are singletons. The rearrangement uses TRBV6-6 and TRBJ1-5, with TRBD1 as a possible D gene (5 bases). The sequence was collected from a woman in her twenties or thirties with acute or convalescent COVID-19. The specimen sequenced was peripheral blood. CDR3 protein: CASSYGPIQEPQHF. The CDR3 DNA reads TGTGCCAGCAGTTACGGGCCCATACAGGAGCCCCAGCATTTT.